The next 6 T cell receptor beta chains were all read from a single sample in a study of cytotoxic CD8 clonotypes in ibrutinib-treated CLL. Sequenced by immunoSEQ multiplex PCR; TCRdb stores in-frame clones only, minus some. The table records some 93,000 clones, 78% of them present only once. The starting material was PBMCs, obtained after 12 months of ibrutinib treatment. These receptors were obtained from a human donor with chronic lymphocytic leukemia.

The rearrangement joins TRBV5-4 to TRBJ2-5; 7 bases align to TRBD2. Germline-derived CDR1 and CDR2 are SGHNT and YYREEE (reference sequence). The CDR3 loop spans 17 amino acids. V dropped 2 bases and J dropped 2; count of bases not matched to a gene: 12. The CDR3 here is CASSLNGASGRQETQYF. The CDR3 DNA is TGTGCCAGCAGCTTAAATGGGGCTAGCGGTCGGCAAGAGACCCAGTACTTC.

The rearrangement joins TRBV6-4 to TRBJ2-2, with 8 bases lining up with TRBD2. The germline V gene encodes CDR1 MRHNA and CDR2 SNTAGT. The CDR3 length is 17 residues. With 3 bases clipped from V and 3 bases from J, the junction kept 9 bases outside the gene matches. CDR3 coding DNA: TGTGCCAGCAGTGATACCCCCTCGGGGGGGGACACCGGGGAGCTGTTTTTT. As protein: CASSDTPSGGDTGELFF.

The gene calls are TRBV2 and TRBJ1-5; D remains ambiguous. With 7 bases removed from V and 4 bases from J, the gap between germline ends came to 11 bases. The length of the CDR3 is 13 residues. The germline gives CDR1 SNHLY, CDR2 FYNNEI. CDR3 sequence reads: CASNGGGNQPQHF. In nucleotides, the CDR3 is TGTGCCAGCAATGGTGGCGGGAATCAGCCCCAGCATTTT.

The chain joins TRBV5-1 to TRBJ2-3, with 8 bases that match TRBD2. The CDR3 sequence is 14 residues long. Germline trimming cut 6 bases from V and 3 bases from J; bases unmatched to any gene: 6. Germline assignment: CDR1 SGHRS and CDR2 YFSETQ. Here the CDR3 DNA reads TGCGCCAGCAACTACGGACTAGCAACAGATACGCAGTATTTT. Translation: CASNYGLATDTQYF.

J is TRBJ1-1 and V is TRBV2; D might be TRBD1 (5 bases). Germline lookup yields CDR1 SNHLY and CDR2 FYNNEI. The CDR3 runs 14 residues. With 0 bases removed from V and 4 bases from J, the gap between germline ends came to 9 bases. The CDR3 loop is CASSEAGGTTEAFF. CDR3 sequence (DNA): TGTGCCAGCAGTGAAGCCGGGGGGACCACTGAAGCTTTCTTT.

This clone was seen once. J is TRBJ2-3 and V is TRBV2, with 10 bases that match TRBD2. The germline gives CDR1 SNHLY, CDR2 FYNNEI. The CDR3 has 16 residues. The trim removed 4 bases at V and 0 bases at J, leaving 4 bases unmatched. CDR3 coding DNA: TGTGCCAGCAGTGGTGGTAGCGGGGGGAGCACAGATACGCAGTATTTT. This sequence encodes CASSGGSGGSTDTQYF.